This TCR beta chain appears in the sequencing data of a study of shared clonotypes between healthy human individuals. Replicate sorted-subset PCRs were loaded with around 220 ng DNA, 31,000 or so T cell genomes. Assay: immunoSEQ multiplex PCR; the TCRdb copy retains only in-frame clones and omits some. The sample yields approximately 980,000 clones, about three quarters seen once. As to this clone: Its antigen is not identified.

Between the trimmed V and J ends, which lost 0 bases and 2 bases, there was a span of 18 bases. The CDR3 has 18 amino acids. Looked up from germline, CDR1 is MGHRA and CDR2 is YSYEKL. Study conclusions and caveats: A reduction in generation probabilities was seen for non-shared clonotypes relative to those shared by all four donors. The expectation was that sequencing depth would affect clonotype sharing among donors. Estimated clonotype richness was generally higher in naive than memory subsets.

This receptor was taken from a young man in good health. The V and J genes are TRBV4-1 and TRBJ2-3, with D uncertain. The sample comprised memory CD4+ T cells sorted from blood. Subset defined: CD45RA-negative fraction. The CDR3 protein is CASSQEGFGETTTDTQYF. The CDR3 nucleotides are TGCGCCAGCAGCCAAGAAGGTTTCGGAGAAACGACCACAGATACGCAGTATTTT.